This T cell receptor (beta chain) was recorded in a study of cytomegalovirus exposure and HLA in healthy donors. Findings of the study overall: Most subjects had HLA-A and HLA-B alleles reportedly predicted accurately by TCR beta sequences.

A word on this clone: The antigen remains undetermined.

The CDR3 loop spans 15 amino acids. CDR1 MDHEN and CDR2 SYDVKM come from the germline V gene. V gave up 4 bases and J gave up 5 bases, with 15 bases separating them. The PCR had 60 Vbeta and 13 Jbeta primers. Profiled with immunoSEQ multiplex PCR; TCRdb holds only in-frame clones, not every one. Among a few hundred thousand clones, roughly four fifths were seen once, and the ten largest hold 1.2% to 1.5%. This TCR was sampled from a girl between 5 and 17 years old in good health and CMV-seronegative. The gene calls are TRBV28 and TRBJ1-5; TRBD1 is a possible D gene (6 bases). The sample taken for sequencing was PBMCs. This chain's CDR3 is CASSSRSRGYQPQHF. CDR3 nucleotides: TGTGCCAGCAGTTCCCGGAGCAGGGGCTATCAGCCCCAGCATTTT. Together with reference TRBV28 and TRBJ1-5, the CDR3 gives the full variable domain: DVKVTQSSRYLVKRTGEKVFLECVQDMDHENMFWYRQDPGLGLRLIYFSYDVKMKEKGDIPEGYSVSREKKERFSLILESASTNQTSMYLCASSSRSRGYQPQHFGDGTRLSIL.